This is a list of T cell receptor beta chains from one sample in a study of cytomegalovirus exposure and HLA in healthy donors. TCRdb's copy holds only in-frame clones and misses some; the assay was immunoSEQ multiplex PCR. The table shows roughly 160,000 clones, with 85% occurring only once. The sample taken for sequencing was PBMCs. The receptors here all came from a man aged 30 to 39 in good health and CMV-seropositive. Each CDR3 is given with its conserved first and last residue. D genes are given only for firm matches. Only some rows state a clone size, as once, few, many or a class for expanded clones.

v_call: TRBV27; clone_size: NA; d_call: TRBD2; j_call: TRBJ2-5; cdr3_aa: CASSSSGRAPETQYF; cdr3_nt: TGTGCCAGCAGTTCTAGCGGGAGGGCCCCAGAGACCCAGTACTTC
v_call: TRBV5-6; clone_size: NA; d_call: NA; j_call: TRBJ2-7; cdr3_aa: CASSLAEGVLYEQYF; cdr3_nt: TGTGCCAGCAGCTTGGCCGAGGGGGTACTCTACGAGCAGTACTTC
v_call: TRBV2; clone_size: NA; d_call: TRBD1; j_call: TRBJ2-7; cdr3_aa: CASSEETGIHEQYF; cdr3_nt: TGTGCCAGCAGTGAGGAGACAGGGATCCACGAGCAGTACTTC
v_call: TRBV15; clone_size: NA; d_call: TRBD1; j_call: TRBJ1-5; cdr3_aa: CATRTGLHNQPQHF; cdr3_nt: TGTGCCACCAGGACAGGGTTACATAATCAGCCCCAGCATTTT
v_call: TRBV5-1; clone_size: NA; d_call: NA; j_call: TRBJ2-1; cdr3_aa: CASSFDPGGGQFF; cdr3_nt: TGCGCCAGCAGCTTTGACCCCGGCGGTGGGCAGTTCTTC
v_call: TRBV6-1; clone_size: NA; d_call: NA; j_call: TRBJ1-2; cdr3_aa: CASTVTGNYGYTF; cdr3_nt: TGTGCCAGCACCGTTACAGGGAACTATGGCTACACCTTC
v_call: TRBV18; clone_size: NA; d_call: NA; j_call: TRBJ1-5; cdr3_aa: CASSTDSVYSNQPQHF; cdr3_nt: TGTGCCAGCTCAACAGACAGTGTTTATAGCAATCAGCCCCAGCATTTT
v_call: TRBV30; clone_size: NA; d_call: NA; j_call: TRBJ2-1; cdr3_aa: CAWSVDYEQFF; cdr3_nt: TGTGCCTGGAGTGTTGACTATGAGCAGTTCTTC
v_call: TRBV10-3; clone_size: NA; d_call: TRBD1; j_call: TRBJ2-2; cdr3_aa: CAMARQGFTGELFF; cdr3_nt: TGTGCCATGGCTAGACAGGGTTTCACCGGGGAGCTGTTTTTT
v_call: TRBV7-6; clone_size: NA; d_call: NA; j_call: TRBJ1-1; cdr3_aa: CASSLGRGNTEAFF; cdr3_nt: TGTGCCAGCAGCTTAGGGCGGGGGAACACTGAAGCTTTCTTT
v_call: TRBV10-3; clone_size: NA; d_call: TRBD1; j_call: TRBJ2-3; cdr3_aa: CAISRQGETDTQYF; cdr3_nt: TGTGCCATCAGTCGGCAGGGGGAGACAGATACGCAGTATTTT
v_call: TRBV11-2; clone_size: NA; d_call: TRBD1; j_call: TRBJ1-2; cdr3_aa: CASSYNRGGYTF; cdr3_nt: TGTGCCAGCAGCTACAACAGGGGTGGCTACACCTTC
v_call: TRBV6-5; clone_size: once; d_call: NA; j_call: TRBJ1-5; cdr3_aa: CASTRFSSNQPQHF; cdr3_nt: TGTGCCAGCACCCGTTTTTCTAGCAATCAGCCCCAGCATTTT
v_call: TRBV27; clone_size: NA; d_call: TRBD2; j_call: TRBJ2-1; cdr3_aa: CASSFGLAGAEQFF; cdr3_nt: TGTGCCAGCAGTTTTGGACTAGCGGGAGCTGAGCAGTTCTTC
v_call: TRBV5-1; clone_size: NA; d_call: TRBD1; j_call: TRBJ1-2; cdr3_aa: CASTNGDPGQSYGYTF; cdr3_nt: TGCGCCAGCACCAACGGGGATCCGGGACAGAGCTATGGCTACACCTTC
v_call: TRBV21-1; clone_size: NA; d_call: NA; j_call: TRBJ1-1; cdr3_aa: CASSLREKGNTEAFF; cdr3_nt: TGTGCCAGCAGCTTGCGGGAGAAGGGGAACACTGAAGCTTTCTTT
v_call: TRBV30; clone_size: NA; d_call: NA; j_call: TRBJ2-7; cdr3_aa: CAWSRGSHEQYF; cdr3_nt: TGTGCCTGGAGTAGGGGTAGCCACGAGCAGTACTTC
v_call: TRBV5-1; clone_size: few; d_call: TRBD1; j_call: TRBJ2-7; cdr3_aa: CASRLTDGTGGSEQYF; cdr3_nt: TGCGCCAGCAGGCTGACAGACGGGACAGGGGGCTCCGAGCAGTACTTC
v_call: TRBV11-2; clone_size: NA; d_call: TRBD1; j_call: TRBJ1-5; cdr3_aa: CASQDRNSNQPQHF; cdr3_nt: TGTGCCAGCCAGGACAGGAATAGCAATCAGCCCCAGCATTTT
v_call: TRBV4-3; clone_size: NA; d_call: NA; j_call: TRBJ2-1; cdr3_aa: CASSQTVSSYNEQFF; cdr3_nt: TGCGCCAGCAGCCAAACTGTCTCGTCCTACAATGAGCAGTTCTTC
v_call: TRBV11-1; clone_size: NA; d_call: NA; j_call: TRBJ1-1; cdr3_aa: CASSLDRDTEAFF; cdr3_nt: TGTGCCAGCAGCTTAGACCGGGACACTGAAGCTTTCTTT
v_call: TRBV4-1; clone_size: NA; d_call: NA; j_call: TRBJ2-1; cdr3_aa: CASSQGVGQFSYNEQFF; cdr3_nt: TGCGCCAGCAGCCAAGGAGTGGGGCAGTTCTCCTACAATGAGCAGTTCTTC
v_call: TRBV11-2; clone_size: NA; d_call: TRBD2; j_call: TRBJ2-7; cdr3_aa: CASSFELAGDEQYF; cdr3_nt: TGTGCCAGCAGCTTTGAGCTAGCGGGAGACGAGCAGTACTTC
v_call: TRBV27; clone_size: NA; d_call: TRBD1; j_call: TRBJ1-1; cdr3_aa: CASSSDREVAFF; cdr3_nt: TGTGCCAGCAGTTCCGACAGGGAGGTAGCTTTCTTT
v_call: TRBV7-9; clone_size: NA; d_call: NA; j_call: TRBJ1-2; cdr3_aa: CASSPPGGGTNYGYTF; cdr3_nt: TGTGCCAGCAGCCCCCCCGGGGGGGGGACAAACTATGGCTACACCTTC
v_call: TRBV4-2; clone_size: NA; d_call: TRBD1; j_call: TRBJ2-1; cdr3_aa: CASSQGGQGSYNEQFF; cdr3_nt: TGTGCCAGCAGCCAAGGGGGACAGGGTTCCTACAATGAGCAGTTCTTC
v_call: TRBV2; clone_size: NA; d_call: NA; j_call: TRBJ1-4; cdr3_aa: CASSGLGGLNEKLFF; cdr3_nt: TGTGCCAGCAGTGGTTTGGGGGGTCTTAATGAAAAACTGTTTTTT
v_call: TRBV9; clone_size: NA; d_call: NA; j_call: TRBJ2-1; cdr3_aa: CASSVAGASSYNEQFF; cdr3_nt: TGTGCCAGCAGCGTAGCAGGGGCCAGCTCCTACAATGAGCAGTTCTTC